Listed here are 14 T cell receptor beta chains from one sample, sequenced in a study of early T cells in non-severe SARS-CoV-2 infection. TCRdb reprocessed the 5' RACE reads via MiXCR and lists one record per CDR3 protein. The sample has tens of thousands of distinct CDR3 sequences, approximately 6.5% seen once; the top ten hold 20% to 25%. Specimen: whole blood, collected at baseline. These receptors came from an adult who was a healthcare worker with PCR-confirmed SARS-CoV-2 infection or an uninfected control (not recorded which).

This clonotype was seen repeatedly, ten times or more. The gene calls are TRBV5-4 and TRBJ1-4, with TRBD1 matching over 7 bases. The V gene end was trimmed by 4 bases and the J gene end by 8 bases; junction bases not matched to a gene: 8. The germline CDR1 and CDR2 sequences are SGHNT and YYREEE (reference sequence). This CDR3 has 14 residues. CDR3 bases: TGTGCCAGCAGCGTTACAGGGGACGGGGAAAAACTGTTTTTT. Encoded protein: CASSVTGDGEKLFF.

This clonotype was seen at least ten times. The V gene is TRBV15, the J gene TRBJ2-5; 8 bases fit TRBD1. There are 14 residues in the CDR3. From germline, CDR1 is LNHNV and CDR2 YYDKDF (reference sequence). Trimming cost V 3 bases and J 5 bases; bases outside gene matches: 5. CDR3 DNA sequence: TGTGCCACCAGCAGGGAGGACAGGGTGGAGACCCAGTACTTC. Translating it yields CATSREDRVETQYF.

Ten or more counts support this clonotype. The chain joins TRBV20-1 to TRBJ2-1; TRBD2 matches at 12 bases. The CDR3 covers 15 residues. Germline lookup yields CDR1 DFQATT and CDR2 SNEGSKA (reference sequence). V lost 6 bases to trimming and J lost 7 bases; unmatched junction nucleotides: 10. The CDR3 loop is CSADPLAGGHNEQFF. The CDR3 region has the DNA TGCAGTGCCGACCCCCTAGCGGGAGGGCATAATGAGCAGTTCTTC.

This clonotype has a count of ten or more. CDR3 DNA sequence: TGTGCCAGTAGTATACCCGCAGGCGTCTATGGCTACACCTTC. Translated: CASSIPAGVYGYTF. V gene TRBV19 combines with J gene TRBJ1-2; D ambiguous. The germline V gene has CDR1 LNHDA and CDR2 SQIVND (reference sequence). The CDR3 is made up of 14 amino acids. The V and J ends lost 2 bases and 4 bases respectively, with 11 bases between them. The variable domain in full, completed from reference TRBV19 and TRBJ1-2, reads DGGITQSPKYLFRKEGQNVTLSCEQNLNHDAMYWYRQDPGQGLRLIYYSQIVNDFQKGDIAEGYSVSREKKESFPLTVTSAQKNPTAFYLCASSIPAGVYGYTFGSGTRLTVV.

The chain combines TRBV12-3 or TRBV12-4 with TRBJ2-5; 8 bases align to TRBD2. The CDR3 loop spans 15 amino acids. The V gene end was trimmed by 2 bases and the J gene end by 0 bases; junction bases not matched to a gene: 2. The CDR3 sequence is CASSLRGGYQETQYF. DNA for the CDR3: TGTGCCAGCAGTTTACGCGGGGGGTACCAAGAGACCCAGTACTTC.

This clonotype was found a few times. The chain couples TRBV19 to TRBJ1-5; D possibly corresponds to TRBD1 (5 bases). CDR3 length: 13 amino acids. CDR1 and CDR2 from the germline V gene are LNHDA and SQIVND (reference sequence). The V and J ends lost 4 bases and 4 bases respectively, with 8 bases between them. The CDR3, as DNA: TGTGCCAGTAGTACGGACATTAATCAGCCCCAGCATTTT. Translating it yields CASSTDINQPQHF.

This clonotype occurred a few times. The chain uses TRBV12-3 or TRBV12-4 and TRBJ2-3; no reliable D call. The CDR3 is made up of 13 amino acids. The V end was cut by 5 bases, the J end by 1 base, with 7 bases between. In DNA, the CDR3 is TGTGCCAGCAGTCTCAGAGGCACAGATACGCAGTATTTT. Its translation: CASSLRGTDTQYF.

Ten or more counts support this clonotype. The V and J genes are TRBV6-5 and TRBJ2-1, with D unclear. The CDR3 covers 15 residues. Germline V CDR1 and CDR2: MNHEY, SVGAGI. The V end was cut by 5 bases, the J end by 5 bases, with 16 bases between. The CDR3 sequence is CASSPRTQSDNEQFF. The CDR3 region has the DNA TGTGCCAGCAGTCCAAGAACCCAAAGTGACAATGAGCAGTTCTTC.

This chain connects TRBV12-3 or TRBV12-4 to TRBJ2-6; D may correspond to TRBD1 or TRBD2 (5 bases each). Trimming removed 2 bases from V and 4 bases from J, with 9 bases in between. This CDR3 has 15 residues. DNA for the CDR3: TGTGCCAGCAGTTTATGGGGGATAGGGGCCAACGTCCTGACTTTC. Translated, it gives CASSLWGIGANVLTF.

The chain links TRBV5-1 to TRBJ2-7; D may be TRBD2 (6 bases). The CDR3 consists of 17 residues. Germline lookup yields CDR1 SGHRS and CDR2 YFSETQ. Trimming removed 4 bases at V and 5 bases at J, with 25 bases between. CDR3 sequence reads: CASSLTTGITEGDEQYF. CDR3 nucleotides: TGCGCCAGCAGCCTGACCACCGGGATTACGGAGGGAGACGAGCAGTACTTC.

The rearrangement links TRBV2 to TRBJ1-2; possible D gene TRBD1, 5 bases. From germline, CDR1 is SNHLY and CDR2 FYNNEI. Trimming pared 9 bases from V and 6 bases from J, leaving 8 bases between. The CDR3 length is 10 residues. CDR3 sequence reads: CARGPDGYTF. DNA of the CDR3: TGTGCCAGGGGGCCGGATGGCTACACCTTC.

The CDR3 region has the DNA TGTGCCACCAGTGATTTGGCAGGGACTGAAGCTTTCTTT. It translates to CATSDLAGTEAFF. The chain joins TRBV24-1 to TRBJ1-1, with D possibly matching TRBD1 (5 bases). From germline, CDR1 is KGHDR and CDR2 SFDVKD. The germline V and J ends were trimmed by 0 bases and 5 bases, with 6 bases remaining between them. The CDR3 has 13 residues.

This clonotype occurred many times. The chain joins TRBV20-1 to TRBJ1-1; D not resolved. Germline V CDR1 and CDR2: DFQATT, SNEGSKA (reference sequence). Trimming removed 3 bases at V and 6 bases at J, with 14 bases between. CDR3 length equals 13 residues. CDR3 residues: CSASITVGAEAFF. CDR3 bases: TGCAGTGCTAGCATTACAGTGGGTGCTGAAGCTTTCTTT.

This clonotype appeared many times. The chain combines TRBV4-1 with TRBJ1-2, with a tentative D call TRBD1 (5 bases). CDR1 is MGHRA and CDR2 is YSYEKL in the germline V gene. The V end lost 3 bases, the J end lost 5 bases, and 16 bases lay between the germline ends. This CDR3 has 15 residues. Here the CDR3 reads CASSQSRQILYGYTF. The CDR3, as DNA: TGCGCCAGCAGCCAGAGTAGACAGATCCTATATGGCTACACCTTC.